This T cell receptor beta chain originates from a study of blood T cell repertoires in COVID-19. Across the study: COVID-19 samples collected from the United States, Italy and Spain covered acute and convalescent phases.

Authors' data handling: Estimated nucleated cell counts came from reference gene primer amplification. Libraries were prepared by immunoSEQ multiplex PCR; TCRdb keeps only in-frame clonotypes and omits some of them. The V and J calls and clone size are taken from that table; D and trimming were inferred from the DNA. The table records fewer than 350,000 clones, nearly 90% of them present only once. Germline V gene data show CDR1 as MGHRA and CDR2 as YSYEKL. J lost 1 base, V lost 5 bases, and 7 bases had no gene match. The CDR3 runs 15 residues. Cohort allocation depended upon clinical history that participants reported.

The chain carries TRBV4-1 and TRBJ1-1, with 7 bases fitting TRBD1. The TCR was taken from a woman aged 18-29 years with acute COVID-19. Material: PBMCs or T cells enriched from blood (not recorded which). The CDR3 loop reads CASSLGTVKNTEAFF. The CDR3 bases are TGCGCCAGCAGCTTAGGGACAGTGAAGAACACTGAAGCTTTCTTT.